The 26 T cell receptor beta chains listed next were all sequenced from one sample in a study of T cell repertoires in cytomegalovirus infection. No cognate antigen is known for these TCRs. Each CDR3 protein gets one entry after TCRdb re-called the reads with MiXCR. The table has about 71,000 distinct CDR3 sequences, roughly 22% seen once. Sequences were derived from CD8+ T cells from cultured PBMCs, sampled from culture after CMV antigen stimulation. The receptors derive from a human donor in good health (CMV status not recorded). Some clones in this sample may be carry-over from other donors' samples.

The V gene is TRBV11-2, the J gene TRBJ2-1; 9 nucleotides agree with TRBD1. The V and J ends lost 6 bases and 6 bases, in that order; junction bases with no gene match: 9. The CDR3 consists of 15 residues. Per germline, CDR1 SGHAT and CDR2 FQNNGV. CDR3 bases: TGTGCCAGCAGAGACCCCGGGACAGGGACCAATGAGCAGTTCTTC. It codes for CASRDPGTGTNEQFF.

Here the CDR3 DNA reads TGCAGTGCTAGAGATTTCGACGCTGAACCCTACGAGCAGTACTTC. Its translation is CSARDFDAEPYEQYF. This chain uses TRBV20-1 with TRBJ2-7; no clear D. This CDR3 has 15 amino acids. CDR1 is DFQATT and CDR2 is SNEGSKA in the germline V gene (reference sequence). V was pared by 0 bases and J by 2 bases, with 14 bases between.

The DNA of the CDR3 is TGTGCCAGTAGGCTTACTAGCTATGAGCAGTTCTTC. Translating it yields CASRLTSYEQFF. The genes are TRBV19 and TRBJ2-1; D might be TRBD2 (6 bases). V shed 6 bases and J shed 8 bases, with 11 bases lying between them. The CDR3 contains 12 residues. The germline V gene encodes CDR1 LNHDA and CDR2 SQIVND (reference sequence).

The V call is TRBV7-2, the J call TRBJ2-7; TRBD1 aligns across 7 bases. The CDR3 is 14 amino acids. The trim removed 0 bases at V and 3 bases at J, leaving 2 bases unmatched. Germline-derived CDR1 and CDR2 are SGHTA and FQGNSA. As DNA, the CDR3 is TGTGCCAGCAGCTTAGCAGGGGGCGACTACGAGCAGTACTTC. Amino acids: CASSLAGGDYEQYF.

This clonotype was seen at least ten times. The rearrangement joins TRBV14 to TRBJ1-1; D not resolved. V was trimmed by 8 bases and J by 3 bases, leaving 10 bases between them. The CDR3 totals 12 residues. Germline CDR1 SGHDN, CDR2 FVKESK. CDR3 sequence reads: CASGRTYTEAFF. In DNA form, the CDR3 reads TGTGCCAGCGGCCGGACGTACACTGAAGCTTTCTTT.

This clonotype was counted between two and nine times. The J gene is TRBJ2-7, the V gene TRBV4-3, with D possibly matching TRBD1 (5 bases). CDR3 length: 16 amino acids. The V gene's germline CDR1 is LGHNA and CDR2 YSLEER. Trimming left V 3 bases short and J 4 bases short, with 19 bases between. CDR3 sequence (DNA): TGCGCCAGCAGCCACACCCGGGTGGCAGGGATATACGAGCAGTACTTC. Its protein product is CASSHTRVAGIYEQYF.

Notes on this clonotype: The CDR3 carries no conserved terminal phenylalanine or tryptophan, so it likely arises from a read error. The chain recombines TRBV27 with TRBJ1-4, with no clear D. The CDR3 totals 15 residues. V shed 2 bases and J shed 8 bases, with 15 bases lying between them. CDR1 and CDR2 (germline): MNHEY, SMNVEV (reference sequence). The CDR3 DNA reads TGTGCCAGCAGTTTAGTCGCCGCCGTTGGGGAAAAACTGTTTTCT. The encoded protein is CASSLVAAVGEKLFS.

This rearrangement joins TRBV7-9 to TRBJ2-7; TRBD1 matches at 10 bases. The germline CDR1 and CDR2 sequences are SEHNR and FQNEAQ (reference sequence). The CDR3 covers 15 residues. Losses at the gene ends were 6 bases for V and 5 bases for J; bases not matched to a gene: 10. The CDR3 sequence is CASSSTDRGLHEQYF. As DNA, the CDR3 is TGTGCCAGCAGTTCCACCGACAGGGGGCTTCACGAGCAGTACTTC.

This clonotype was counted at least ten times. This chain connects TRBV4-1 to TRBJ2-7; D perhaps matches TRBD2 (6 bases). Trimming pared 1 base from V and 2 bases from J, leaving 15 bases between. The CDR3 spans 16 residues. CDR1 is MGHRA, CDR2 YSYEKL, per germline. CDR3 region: CASSQAGGRPTYEQYF. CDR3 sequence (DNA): TGCGCCAGCAGCCAAGCCGGGGGTAGGCCGACCTACGAGCAGTACTTC.

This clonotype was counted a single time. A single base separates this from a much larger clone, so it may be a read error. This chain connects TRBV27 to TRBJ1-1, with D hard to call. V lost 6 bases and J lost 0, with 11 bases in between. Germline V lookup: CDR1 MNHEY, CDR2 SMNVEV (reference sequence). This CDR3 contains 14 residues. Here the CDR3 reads CASRKQALNTEAFF. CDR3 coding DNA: TGTGCCAGCAGAAAGCAGGCATTGAACACTGAAGCTTTCTTT.

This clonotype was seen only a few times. The CDR3, as DNA: TGCAGCGTCGGCTGGGGGACCTCTGGAAACACCATATATTTT. It yields the protein CSVGWGTSGNTIYF. This rearrangement joins TRBV29-1 to TRBJ1-3, with D possibly matching TRBD1 (5 bases). This CDR3 region has 14 residues. Trimming removed 6 bases from V and 0 bases from J, with 12 bases in between. CDR1 SQVTM and CDR2 ANQGSEA come from the germline V gene.

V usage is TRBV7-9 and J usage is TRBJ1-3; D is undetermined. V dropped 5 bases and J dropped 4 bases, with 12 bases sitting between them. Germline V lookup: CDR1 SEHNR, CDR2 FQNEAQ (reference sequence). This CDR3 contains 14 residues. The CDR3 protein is CASSPRGPGNTIYF. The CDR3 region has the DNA TGTGCCAGCAGCCCGCGGGGTCCAGGAAACACCATATATTTT.

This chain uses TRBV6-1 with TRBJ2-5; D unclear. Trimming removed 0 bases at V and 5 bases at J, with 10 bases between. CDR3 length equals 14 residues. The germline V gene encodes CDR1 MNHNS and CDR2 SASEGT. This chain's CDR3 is CASSEALGDETQYF. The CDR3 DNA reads TGTGCCAGCAGTGAAGCATTAGGAGACGAGACCCAGTACTTC.

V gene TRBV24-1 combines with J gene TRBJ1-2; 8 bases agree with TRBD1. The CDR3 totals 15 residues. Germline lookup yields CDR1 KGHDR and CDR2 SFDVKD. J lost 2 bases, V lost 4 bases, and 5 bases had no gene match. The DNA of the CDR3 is TGTGCCACCAGTGACCCGGACAGGGCGAACTATGGCTACACCTTC. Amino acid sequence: CATSDPDRANYGYTF.

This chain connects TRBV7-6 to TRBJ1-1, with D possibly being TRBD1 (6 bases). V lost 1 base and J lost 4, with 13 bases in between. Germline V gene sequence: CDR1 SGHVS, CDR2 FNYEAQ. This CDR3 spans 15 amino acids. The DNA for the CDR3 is TGTGCCAGCAGCTTAGTCGGGGGGCCGAGCACTGAAGCTTTCTTT. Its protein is CASSLVGGPSTEAFF.

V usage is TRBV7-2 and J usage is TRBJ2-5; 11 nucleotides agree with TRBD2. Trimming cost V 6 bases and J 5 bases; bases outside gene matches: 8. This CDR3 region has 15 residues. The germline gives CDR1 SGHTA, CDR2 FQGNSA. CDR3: CASSPLAGVPETQYF. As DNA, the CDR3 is TGTGCCAGCAGTCCACTAGCGGGAGTCCCCGAGACCCAGTACTTC.

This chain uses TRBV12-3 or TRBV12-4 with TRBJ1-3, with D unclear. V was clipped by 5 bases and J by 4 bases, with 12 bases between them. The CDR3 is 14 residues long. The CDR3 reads CASSLGLGGNTIYF. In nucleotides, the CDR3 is TGTGCCAGCAGTCTAGGACTAGGAGGAAACACCATATATTTT.

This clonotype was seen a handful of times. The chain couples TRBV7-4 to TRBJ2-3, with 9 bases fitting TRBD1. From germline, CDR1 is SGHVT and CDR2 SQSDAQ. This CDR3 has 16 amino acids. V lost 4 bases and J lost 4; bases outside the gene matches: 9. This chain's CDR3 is CASSYLPGQGPDTQYF. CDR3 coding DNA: TGTGCCAGCAGCTACTTACCGGGACAGGGCCCAGATACGCAGTATTTT.

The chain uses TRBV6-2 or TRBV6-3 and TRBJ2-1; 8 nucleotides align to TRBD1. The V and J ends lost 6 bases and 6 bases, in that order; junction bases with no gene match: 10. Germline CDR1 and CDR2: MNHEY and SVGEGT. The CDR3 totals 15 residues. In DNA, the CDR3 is TGTGCCAGCAGGCCCCAGACAGGGGAGAGCAATGAGCAGTTCTTC. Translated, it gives CASRPQTGESNEQFF.

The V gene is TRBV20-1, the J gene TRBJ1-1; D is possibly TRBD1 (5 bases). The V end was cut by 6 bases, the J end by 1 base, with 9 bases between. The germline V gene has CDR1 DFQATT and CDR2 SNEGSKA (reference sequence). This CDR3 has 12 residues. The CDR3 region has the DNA TGCAGTGCACTCGACAGGAACACTGAAGCTTTCTTT. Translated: CSALDRNTEAFF.

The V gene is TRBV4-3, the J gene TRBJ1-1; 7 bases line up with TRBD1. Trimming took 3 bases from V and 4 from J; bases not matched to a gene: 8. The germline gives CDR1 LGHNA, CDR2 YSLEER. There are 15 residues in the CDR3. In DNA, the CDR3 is TGCGCCAGCAGCCACCAACAGGGGATGAGCACTGAAGCTTTCTTT. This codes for CASSHQQGMSTEAFF.

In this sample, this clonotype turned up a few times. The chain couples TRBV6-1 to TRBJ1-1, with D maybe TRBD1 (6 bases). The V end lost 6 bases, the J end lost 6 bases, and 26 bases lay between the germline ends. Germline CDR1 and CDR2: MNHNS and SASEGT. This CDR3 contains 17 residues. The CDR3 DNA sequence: TGTGCCAGCAGGGCGGGACACCCCTCGGTAAACGTCGCTGAAGCTTTCTTT. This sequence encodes CASRAGHPSVNVAEAFF.

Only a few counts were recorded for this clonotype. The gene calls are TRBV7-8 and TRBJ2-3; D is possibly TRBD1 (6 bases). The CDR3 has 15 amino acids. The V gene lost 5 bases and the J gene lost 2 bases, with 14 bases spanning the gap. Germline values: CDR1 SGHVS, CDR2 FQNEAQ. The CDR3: CASSPRGTITDTQYF. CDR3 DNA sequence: TGTGCCAGCAGCCCGAGGGGGACGATCACAGATACGCAGTATTTT.

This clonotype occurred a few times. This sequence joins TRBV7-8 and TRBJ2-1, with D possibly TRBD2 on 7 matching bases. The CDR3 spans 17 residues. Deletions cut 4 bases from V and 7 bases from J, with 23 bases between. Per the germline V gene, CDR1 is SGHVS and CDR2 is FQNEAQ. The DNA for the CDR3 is TGTGCCAGCAGCTCCCTATGGGGGGGCCAGGAGGAAAATGAGCAGTTCTTC. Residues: CASSSLWGGQEENEQFF.

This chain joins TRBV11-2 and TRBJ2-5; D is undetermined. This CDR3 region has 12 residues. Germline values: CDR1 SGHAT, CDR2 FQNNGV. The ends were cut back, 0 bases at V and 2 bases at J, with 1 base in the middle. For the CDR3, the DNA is TGTGCCAGCAGCTTAGATCAAGAGACCCAGTACTTC. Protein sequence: CASSLDQETQYF.

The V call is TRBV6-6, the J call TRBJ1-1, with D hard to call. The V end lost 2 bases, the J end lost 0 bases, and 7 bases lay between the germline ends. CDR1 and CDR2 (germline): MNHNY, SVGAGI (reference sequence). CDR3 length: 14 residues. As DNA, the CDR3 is TGTGCCAGCAGTTACACGGGTATGAACACTGAAGCTTTCTTT. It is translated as CASSYTGMNTEAFF.